Included here is one T cell receptor beta chain sequence, with context. This clonotype has just a few counts. Its binding antigen is unknown. Base qualities are not recorded, but no much larger clone differs from it by a single base. This sample was taken from a study of T cell repertoires in cytomegalovirus infection (dated 2019 in TCRdb). In the study overall: The HLA type of each donor mattered for the analysis, because public TCR beta signatures pointed to carriage of CMV infection along with the matching HLA type. What the authors observed across the whole study: The ex vivo response was dominated by HLA-C-restricted CMV-specific TCR beta clonotypes, which also provided the single most frequent clonotype in two of eight donors. In both this cohort and an independent cohort of over 350 donors, the cumulative frequency of public TCR beta family members distinguished carriers of CMV infection plus the relevant HLA type.

The CDR3 runs 15 amino acids, cysteine and phenylalanine included. CDR3 DNA only is kept here, 45 bases in frame from base 1. V gives up 5 bases and J gives up 0 bases, and the segment between their germline ends measures 11 bases. For CDR1 and CDR2, the germline V gene (reference sequence) lists SGHAT and FQDESV. Sequenced on an Illumina HiSeq 1500. TCRdb itself trimmed the public reads at Q25 with fastp, ran MiXCR and retained productive beta chains. For every CDR3 protein sequence, its rows merge into one entry that carries the most common genes and DNA. The sample contains 250,000 to 300,000 distinct CDR3 sequences, 25% of them found a single time. The ten largest clones represent about 14% of the sample.

This sequence uses TRBV11-1 and TRBJ2-1; no D gene can be assigned with confidence. The sequenced material came from PBMCs. The clonotype originates from a human donor in good health (CMV status not recorded). Some clones in this sample may be carry-over from other donors' samples. CDR3 sequence: CASSDRPSSYNEQFF. Here is the DNA: TGTGCCAGCAGCGACCGTCCTAGCTCCTACAATGAGCAGTTCTTC.